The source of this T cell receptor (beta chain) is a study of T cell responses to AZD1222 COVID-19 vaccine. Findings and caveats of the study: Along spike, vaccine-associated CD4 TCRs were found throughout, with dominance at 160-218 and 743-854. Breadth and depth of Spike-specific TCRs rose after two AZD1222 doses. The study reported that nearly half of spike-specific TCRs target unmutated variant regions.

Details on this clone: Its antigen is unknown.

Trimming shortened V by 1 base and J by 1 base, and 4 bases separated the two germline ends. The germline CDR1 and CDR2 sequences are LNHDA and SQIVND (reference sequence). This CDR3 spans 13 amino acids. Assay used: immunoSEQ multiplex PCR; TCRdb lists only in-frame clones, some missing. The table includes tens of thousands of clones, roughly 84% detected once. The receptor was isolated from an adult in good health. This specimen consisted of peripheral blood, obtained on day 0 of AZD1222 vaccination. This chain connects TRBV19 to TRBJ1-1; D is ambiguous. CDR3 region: CASSIGRNTEAFF. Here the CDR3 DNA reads TGTGCCAGTAGTATAGGGCGGAACACTGAAGCTTTCTTT.